This T cell receptor beta chain was sequenced for a study of post-analysis software for immune sequencing data. Study-wide results and limits: Among roughly five TRBV segments more frequent in patients than controls were TRBV5-6, TRBV5-1 and TRBV20-1. Compared with controls, patients showed significantly lower normalized Chao1 diversity.

Only a few counts were recorded for this clonotype. Its matching antigen is unknown. The CDR3 spans 12 residues. The ends were cut back, 8 bases at V and 3 bases at J, with 11 bases in the middle. Germline V CDR1 and CDR2: MDHEN, SYDVKM. Unique molecular identifiers tagged the TCR beta cDNA libraries. The source material, roughly 0.9 to 11 million T cells, gave rise to roughly 500,000 cDNA molecules. TCRdb reanalysed the PCR reads using MiXCR and keeps one entry per CDR3 protein. The sample consists of hundreds of thousands of distinct CDR3 sequences, roughly 27% of them appearing once. The specimen sequenced was blood. This TCR was sampled from a girl between 5 and 17 years old with multiple sclerosis. The chain carries TRBV28 and TRBJ2-7; TRBD2 might be the D (6 bases). The DNA for the CDR3 is TGTGCCAGCGGGAGGCCCAACTACGAGCAGTACTTC. Protein sequence: CASGRPNYEQYF.